The next 5 T cell receptor beta chains were all read from a single sample in a study of cytomegalovirus exposure and HLA in healthy donors. A multiplex PCR was run with 60 Vbeta primers and 13 Jbeta primers. Sequenced by immunoSEQ multiplex PCR; TCRdb stores in-frame clones only, minus some. The sample contains roughly 100,000 clones, roughly an eighth of which appear only once. Input material: PBMCs. All receptors derive from a man in his forties or fifties in good health and CMV-seropositive.

The chain carries TRBV7-8 and TRBJ2-1; D not certain. The ends were cut back, 2 bases at V and 5 bases at J, with 4 bases in the middle. This CDR3 region has 12 residues. Looked up from germline, CDR1 is SGHVS and CDR2 is FQNEAQ. The CDR3 sequence: CASSLFNNEQFF. The CDR3 region has the DNA TGTGCCAGCAGCTTATTCAACAATGAGCAGTTCTTC. The full variable domain, with the rest looked up from reference TRBV7-8 and TRBJ2-1, is GAGVSQSPRYKVAKRGQDVALRCDPISGHVSLFWYQQALGQGPEFLTYFQNEAQLDKSGLPSDRFFAERPEGSVSTLKIQRTQQEDSAVYLCASSLFNNEQFFGPGTRLTVL.

This chain joins TRBV6-5 and TRBJ1-1; possibly TRBD1 for D (6 bases). Trimming cost V 5 bases and J 4 bases, with 11 bases left between them. This CDR3 has 13 residues. The germline CDR1 and CDR2 sequences are MNHEY and SVGAGI. CDR3 nucleotides: TGTGCCAGCAGTAAGCAGGGGAGCACTGAAGCTTTCTTT. As protein: CASSKQGSTEAFF.

This clone was counted between two and nine times. This sequence joins TRBV5-6 and TRBJ2-3; maybe TRBD2 (6 bases). Trimming cost V 4 bases and J 0 bases, with 18 bases left between them. CDR3 size: 17 residues. Germline V gene lookup returns CDR1 SGHDT and CDR2 YYEEEE. As DNA, the CDR3 is TGTGCCAGCAGCCGTCTAGGTCTAGCGAGTAGCACAGATACGCAGTATTTT. As protein: CASSRLGLASSTDTQYF.

This clone was observed a few times. This chain joins TRBV7-3 and TRBJ2-1, with a weak D call TRBD1 (6 bases). The CDR3 runs to 15 residues. V gave up 6 bases and J gave up 0 bases, with 12 bases separating them. CDR1 is SGHTA and CDR2 is FQGTGA in the germline V gene. The CDR3 DNA sequence: TGTGCCAGCAGTCAGGGGCCGAGCTCCTACAATGAGCAGTTCTTC. Translating it yields CASSQGPSSYNEQFF.

In its sample, this clone was seen a few times. This sequence joins TRBV19 and TRBJ1-1; 8 nucleotides match TRBD1. Per germline, CDR1 LNHDA and CDR2 SQIVND (reference sequence). Trimming removed 4 bases from V and 0 bases from J; junction bases left unmatched: 4. The CDR3 is 15 residues long. DNA for the CDR3: TGTGCCAGTAGTAAAGGACAGGGATTGAACACTGAAGCTTTCTTT. It codes for CASSKGQGLNTEAFF.